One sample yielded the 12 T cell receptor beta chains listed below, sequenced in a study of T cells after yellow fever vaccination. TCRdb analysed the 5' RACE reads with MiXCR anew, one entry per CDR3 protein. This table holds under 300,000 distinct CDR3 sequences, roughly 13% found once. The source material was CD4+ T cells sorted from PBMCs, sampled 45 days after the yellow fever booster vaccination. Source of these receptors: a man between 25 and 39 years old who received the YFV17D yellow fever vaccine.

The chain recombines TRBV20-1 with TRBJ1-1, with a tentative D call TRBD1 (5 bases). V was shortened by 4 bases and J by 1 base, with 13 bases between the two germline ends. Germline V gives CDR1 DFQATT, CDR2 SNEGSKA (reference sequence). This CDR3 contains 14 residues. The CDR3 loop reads CSATRQFGNTEAFF. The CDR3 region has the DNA TGCAGTGCTACCCGACAGTTCGGGAACACTGAAGCTTTCTTT.

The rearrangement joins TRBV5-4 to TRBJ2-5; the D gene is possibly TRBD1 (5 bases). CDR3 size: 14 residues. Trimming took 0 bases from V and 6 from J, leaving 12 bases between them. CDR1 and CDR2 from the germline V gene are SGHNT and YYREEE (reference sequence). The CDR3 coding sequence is TGTGCCAGCAGCTTGGTAGGGGCCGTACAGACCCAGTACTTC. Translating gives CASSLVGAVQTQYF.

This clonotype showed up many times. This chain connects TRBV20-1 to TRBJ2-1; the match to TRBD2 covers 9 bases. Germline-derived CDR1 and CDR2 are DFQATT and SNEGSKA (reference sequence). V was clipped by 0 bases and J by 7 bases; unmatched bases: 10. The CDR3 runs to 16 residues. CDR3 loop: CSARDWLAGRRNEQFF. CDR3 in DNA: TGCAGTGCTAGAGATTGGCTAGCGGGACGTAGGAATGAGCAGTTCTTC.

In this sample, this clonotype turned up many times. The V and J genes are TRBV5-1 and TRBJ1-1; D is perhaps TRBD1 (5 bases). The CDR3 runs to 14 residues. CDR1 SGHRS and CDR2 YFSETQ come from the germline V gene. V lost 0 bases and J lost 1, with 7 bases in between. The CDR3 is CASSLGGGNTEAFF. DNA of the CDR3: TGCGCCAGCAGCTTGGGGGGGGGGAACACTGAAGCTTTCTTT. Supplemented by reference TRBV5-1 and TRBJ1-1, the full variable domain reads KAGVTQTPRYLIKTRGQQVTLSCSPISGHRSVSWYQQTPGQGLQFLFEYFSETQRNKGNFPGRFSGRQFSNSRSEMNVSTLELGDSALYLCASSLGGGNTEAFFGQGTRLTVV.

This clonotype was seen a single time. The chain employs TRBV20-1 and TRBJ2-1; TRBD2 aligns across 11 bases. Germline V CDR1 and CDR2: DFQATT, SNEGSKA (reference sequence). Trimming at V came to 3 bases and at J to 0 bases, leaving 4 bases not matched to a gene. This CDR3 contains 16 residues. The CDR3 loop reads CSASSGRGSSYNEQFF. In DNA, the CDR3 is TGCAGTGCTAGTAGCGGGAGGGGTAGCTCCTACAATGAGCAGTTCTTC.

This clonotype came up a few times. The CDR3 spells CASSLGPPGRFTDTQYF. Written as DNA, the CDR3 is TGTGCCAGCAGCTTGGGACCGCCGGGACGGTTCACAGATACGCAGTATTTT. The chain couples TRBV5-5 to TRBJ2-3; D could derive from TRBD1 or TRBD2 (5 bases each). CDR1 is SGHKS, CDR2 YYEKEE, per germline (reference sequence). This CDR3 has 17 residues. The V gene lost 0 bases and the J gene lost 2 bases, with 16 bases spanning the gap.

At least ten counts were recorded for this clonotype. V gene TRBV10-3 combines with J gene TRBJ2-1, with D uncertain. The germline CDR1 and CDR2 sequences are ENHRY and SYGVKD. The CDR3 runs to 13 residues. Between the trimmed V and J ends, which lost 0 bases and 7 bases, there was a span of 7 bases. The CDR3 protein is CAISESNLNEQFF. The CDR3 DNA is TGTGCCATCAGTGAGTCGAACCTAAATGAGCAGTTCTTC.

The CDR3 loop reads CAAPLPGRRTDTQYF. CDR3 sequence (DNA): TGTGCCGCACCCCTCCCCGGACGGCGTACAGATACGCAGTATTTT. The chain links TRBV28 to TRBJ2-3; D not certain. The CDR3 has 15 amino acids. CDR1 and CDR2 from the germline V gene are MDHEN and SYDVKM. Trimming cost V 11 bases and J 3 bases, with 21 bases left between them.

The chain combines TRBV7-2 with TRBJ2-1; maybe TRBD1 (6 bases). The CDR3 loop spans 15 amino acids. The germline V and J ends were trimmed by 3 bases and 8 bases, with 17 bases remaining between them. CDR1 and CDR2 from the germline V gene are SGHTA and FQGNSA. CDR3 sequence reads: CASSFVGGGGYEQFF. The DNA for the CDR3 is TGTGCCAGCAGCTTTGTAGGGGGTGGAGGTTATGAGCAGTTCTTC. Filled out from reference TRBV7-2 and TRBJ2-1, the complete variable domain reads GAGVSQSPSNKVTEKGKDVELRCDPISGHTALYWYRQSLGQGLEFLIYFQGNSAPDKSGLPSDRFSAERTGGSVSTLTIQRTQQEDSAVYLCASSFVGGGGYEQFFGPGTRLTVL.

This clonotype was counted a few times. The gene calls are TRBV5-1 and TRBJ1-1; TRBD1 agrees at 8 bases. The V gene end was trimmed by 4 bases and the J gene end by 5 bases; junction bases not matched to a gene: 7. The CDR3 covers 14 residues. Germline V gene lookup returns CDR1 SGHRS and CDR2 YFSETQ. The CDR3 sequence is CASSPGQVRTEAFF. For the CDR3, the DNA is TGCGCCAGCAGCCCGGGACAGGTGAGGACTGAAGCTTTCTTT.

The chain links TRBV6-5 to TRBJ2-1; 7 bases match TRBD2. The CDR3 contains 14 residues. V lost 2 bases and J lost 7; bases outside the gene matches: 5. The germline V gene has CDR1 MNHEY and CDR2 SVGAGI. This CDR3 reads CASSYGLVGNEQFF. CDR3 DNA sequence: TGTGCCAGCAGTTACGGACTAGTGGGTAATGAGCAGTTCTTC.

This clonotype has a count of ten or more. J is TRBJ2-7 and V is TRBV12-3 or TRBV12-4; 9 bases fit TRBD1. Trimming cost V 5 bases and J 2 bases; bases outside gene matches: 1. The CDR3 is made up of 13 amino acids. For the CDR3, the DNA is TGTGCCAGCAGTAGACAGGGGGCCTACGAGCAGTACTTC. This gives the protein CASSRQGAYEQYF.